These T cell receptor beta chains were read from a single sample in a study of blood T cell repertoires in COVID-19. Sequencing used immunoSEQ multiplex PCR; TCRdb keeps in-frame clones, though not all of them. The sample carries about 250,000 clones, around 89% recorded once. Sequenced: peripheral blood. The receptor set was obtained from a woman aged 55-69 years with COVID-19, enrolled during active disease. Both conserved end residues are part of each CDR3.

j_gene,v_gene,len,CDR3aa
TRBJ2-2,TRBV3-1/TRBV3-2,15,CASSQGQGLTGELFF
TRBJ2-2,TRBV9,12,CASSADTGELFF
TRBJ1-1,TRBV15,14,CATSRDRQGTEAFF
TRBJ2-5,TRBV9,13,CASSVGGEETQYF
TRBJ2-7,TRBV5-1,16,CASSLGLAGAGEWQYF
TRBJ1-2,TRBV3-1/TRBV3-2,13,CASSYTGQGGYTF
TRBJ2-5,TRBV6-5,12,CASSRAQETQYF
TRBJ1-2,TRBV4-1,18,CASSQEELSGQLYDGYTF
TRBJ2-3,TRBV7-9,15,CASSPGTVSTDTQYF
TRBJ1-6,TRBV15,16,CATSRDITGGNSPLHF
TRBJ1-5,TRBV19,15,CATPGRNHSNQPQHF
TRBJ2-1,TRBV9,17,CASSAREGHRGYDEQFF
TRBJ1-1,TRBV5-6,14,CASSAPDRESAAFF
TRBJ1-6,TRBV4-3,15,CASSQDMAEDSPLHF
TRBJ1-3,TRBV18,15,CASSPGQLSGNTIYF
TRBJ2-7,TRBV12-3/TRBV12-4,12,CASSQGFYEQYF
TRBJ2-7,TRBV11-3,13,CASSSSEAYEQYF
TRBJ2-3,TRBV9,13,CASSLRATDTQYF
TRBJ1-1,TRBV19,13,CASSAQGSTEAFF
TRBJ1-6,TRBV6-2/TRBV6-3,14,CASSYQGSNSPLHF
TRBJ1-1,TRBV29-1,14,CSAKVEGRVPEAFF
TRBJ1-1,TRBV15,15,CATSRVGVDNTEAFF
TRBJ2-1,TRBV7-2,16,CASSYGQGGSYNEQFF
TRBJ2-7,TRBV5-5,14,CASSPQGARYEQYF
TRBJ1-5,TRBV4-1,17,CASSQAEWTDSNQPQHF
TRBJ2-7,TRBV3-1/TRBV3-2,14,CASSQDVGPGEQYF
TRBJ1-2,TRBV14,14,CASSQDRGSNGYTF
TRBJ2-7,TRBV12-3/TRBV12-4,13,CATGGTQLNEQYF
TRBJ2-7,TRBV29-1,13,CSAWTSGEYEQYF
TRBJ1-5,TRBV10-3,14,CAIREDRGRVSQHF
TRBJ1-1,TRBV25-1,10,CASSRGRAFF
TRBJ2-3,TRBV5-5,13,CASSLPSSDTQYF
TRBJ2-1,TRBV3-1/TRBV3-2,15,CASSQDVPGQGEQFF
TRBJ2-3,TRBV5-1,16,CASSREGLAGFDTQYF
TRBJ1-1,TRBV14,14,CASSPRGTNTEAFF
TRBJ1-1,TRBV11-1,14,CASSKRQAGTEAFF
TRBJ1-5,TRBV6-1,18,CASSDPSTERYSNQPQHF
TRBJ2-5,TRBV6-6,13,CASITTGMETQYF
TRBJ1-2,TRBV7-2,13,CASSLSQNYGYTF
TRBJ1-2,TRBV5-1,12,CASNDRGYGYTF
TRBJ1-5,TRBV27,14,CASSITGVNQPQHF
TRBJ1-1,TRBV18,14,CASSPAGSNTEAFF
TRBJ1-1,TRBV20-1,13,CSASSQGSTEAFF
TRBJ1-5,TRBV3-1/TRBV3-2,14,CASSHGQGVQPQHF
TRBJ2-7,TRBV12-3/TRBV12-4,11,CASTSSYEQYF
TRBJ2-1,TRBV9,15,CASSPRTSGGNEQFF
TRBJ2-5,TRBV15,12,CATSPYQETQYF
TRBJ1-3,TRBV7-2,16,CASSLKAAGFGNTIYF